Here is one T cell receptor beta chain with its context. Its target is unknown. The sample is drawn from a study of shared clonotypes between healthy human individuals. Findings and caveats of the study: Four donors held around 5% of naive CD4 clonotypes in common. Sampling was confined to blood; repertoires within tissues likely differ.

HIV-negative, healthy adults without recent acute infections or vaccinations were the donors. This CDR3 is built from 14 residues. J lost 7 bases, V lost 3 bases, and 6 bases had no gene match. CDR1 is LNHDA, CDR2 SQIVND, per germline (reference sequence). TCRdb keeps only in-frame clones here, not all; method: immunoSEQ multiplex PCR. The profile shows 110,000 or so clones, over 65% of them singletons. This rearrangement joins TRBV19 to TRBJ2-4, with 7 positions matching TRBD2. The material sequenced was memory CD8+ T cells sorted from blood. Indicated subset: CD45RO+ cells pooled with CCR7-negative TemRA cells. The TCR originated in a woman between 25 and 40 years old in good health. The CDR3 sequence: CASSIDLAENIQYF. CDR3 bases: TGTGCCAGTAGTATTGATCTAGCGGAGAACATTCAGTACTTC.